This T cell receptor (beta chain) was found in a study of T cell responses to AZD1222 COVID-19 vaccine. The CDR3 runs 15 residues. V shed 0 bases and J shed 4 bases, with 11 bases lying between them. CDR1 is SGHRS, CDR2 YFSETQ, per germline. Assay used: immunoSEQ multiplex PCR; TCRdb lists only in-frame clones, some missing. The sample holds 170,000 or so clones, around 87% seen once. This specimen consisted of peripheral blood, obtained on day 0 of AZD1222 vaccination. This chain joins TRBV5-1 and TRBJ2-1; D gene ambiguous. This TCR was sampled from an adult in good health. Here the CDR3 reads CASSLGQASYNEQFF. Written as DNA, the CDR3 is TGCGCCAGCAGCTTGGGGCAGGCCAGTTACAATGAGCAGTTCTTC.